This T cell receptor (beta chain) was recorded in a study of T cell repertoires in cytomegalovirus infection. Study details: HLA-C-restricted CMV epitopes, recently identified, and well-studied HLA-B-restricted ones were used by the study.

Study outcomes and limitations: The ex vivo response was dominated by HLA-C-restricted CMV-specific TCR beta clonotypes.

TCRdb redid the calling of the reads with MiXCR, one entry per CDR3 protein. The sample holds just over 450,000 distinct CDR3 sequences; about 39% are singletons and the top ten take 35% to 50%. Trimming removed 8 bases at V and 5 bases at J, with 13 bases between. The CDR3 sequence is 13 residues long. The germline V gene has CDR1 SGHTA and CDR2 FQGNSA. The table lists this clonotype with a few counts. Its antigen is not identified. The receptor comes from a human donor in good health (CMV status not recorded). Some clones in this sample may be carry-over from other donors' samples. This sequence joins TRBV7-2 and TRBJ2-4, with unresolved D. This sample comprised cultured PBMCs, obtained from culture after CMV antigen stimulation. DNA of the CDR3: TGTGCCAGCCGCCTTACCCTCCAAAACATTCAGTACTTC. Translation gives CASRLTLQNIQYF.